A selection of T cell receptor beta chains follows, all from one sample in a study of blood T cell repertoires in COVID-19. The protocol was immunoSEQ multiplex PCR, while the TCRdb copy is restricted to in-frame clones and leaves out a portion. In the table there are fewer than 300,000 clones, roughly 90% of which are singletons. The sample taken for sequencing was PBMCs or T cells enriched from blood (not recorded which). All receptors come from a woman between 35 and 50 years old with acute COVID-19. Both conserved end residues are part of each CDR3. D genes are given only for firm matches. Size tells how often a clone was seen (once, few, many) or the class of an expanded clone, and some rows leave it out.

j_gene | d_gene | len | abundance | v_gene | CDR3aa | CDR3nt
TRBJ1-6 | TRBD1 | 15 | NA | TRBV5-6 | CASSLGQGFNSPLHF | TGTGCCAGCAGCTTGGGACAGGGGTTTAATTCACCCCTCCACTTT
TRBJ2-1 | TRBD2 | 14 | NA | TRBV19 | CASAGGPSYNEQFF | TGTGCCAGTGCGGGAGGGCCCTCCTACAATGAGCAGTTCTTC
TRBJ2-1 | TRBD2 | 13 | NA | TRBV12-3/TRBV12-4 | CASSPSGSGEQFF | TGTGCCAGCAGTCCTAGCGGGAGTGGTGAGCAGTTCTTC
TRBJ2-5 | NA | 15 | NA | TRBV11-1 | CASSLGPVYQETQYF | TGTGCCAGCAGCTTAGGTCCAGTCTACCAAGAGACCCAGTACTTC
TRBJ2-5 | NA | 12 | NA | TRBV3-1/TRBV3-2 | CASSQDMETQYF | TGTGCCAGCAGCCAAGATATGGAGACCCAGTACTTC
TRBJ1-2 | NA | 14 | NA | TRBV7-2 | CASSFRGGDYGYTF | TGTGCCAGCAGCTTCCGAGGGGGAGACTATGGCTACACCTTC
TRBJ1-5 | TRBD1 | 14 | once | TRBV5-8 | CASSRGQNNQPQHF | TGTGCCAGCAGCCGGGGACAGAACAATCAGCCCCAGCATTTT
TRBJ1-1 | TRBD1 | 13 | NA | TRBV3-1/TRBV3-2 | CASSPTGEGEAFF | TGTGCCAGCAGCCCGACAGGGGAGGGTGAAGCTTTCTTT
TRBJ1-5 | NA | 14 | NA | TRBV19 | CASSPSRVGQPQHF | TGTGCCAGTAGCCCAAGCCGAGTCGGGCAGCCCCAGCATTTT
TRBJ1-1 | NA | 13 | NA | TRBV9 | CASSPSLEAGPFF | TGTGCCAGCAGCCCATCCCTCGAGGCAGGGCCGTTCTTT
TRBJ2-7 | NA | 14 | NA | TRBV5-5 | CASSFSSTSYEQYF | TGTGCCAGCAGCTTTAGCAGCACTTCCTACGAGCAGTACTTC
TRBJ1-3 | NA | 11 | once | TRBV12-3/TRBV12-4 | CASSLSYTIYF | TGTGCCAGCAGTTTAAGCTACACCATATATTTT
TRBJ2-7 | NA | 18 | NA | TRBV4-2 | CASSQDLDLSYFSYEQYF | TGTGCCAGCAGCCAAGATCTGGACTTATCTTACTTCTCCTACGAGCAGTACTTC
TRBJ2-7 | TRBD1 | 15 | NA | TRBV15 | CATSRERTGVYEQYF | TGTGCCACCAGCAGAGAAAGGACAGGGGTCTACGAGCAGTACTTC
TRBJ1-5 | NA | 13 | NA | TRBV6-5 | CASRGLGGQPQHF | TGTGCCAGCAGGGGCCTAGGGGGACAGCCCCAGCATTTT
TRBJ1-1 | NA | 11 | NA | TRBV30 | CAWSISTEAFF | TGTGCCTGGAGTATTAGCACTGAAGCTTTCTTT
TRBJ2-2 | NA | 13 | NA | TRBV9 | CASSPPGTGELFF | TGTGCCAGCAGCCCCCCCGGCACCGGGGAGCTGTTTTTT
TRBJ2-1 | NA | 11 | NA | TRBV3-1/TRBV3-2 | CASSQAGSVFF | TGTGCCAGCAGCCAAGCGGGGAGTGTGTTCTTC
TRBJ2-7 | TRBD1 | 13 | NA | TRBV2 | CASSYRGIREQYF | TGTGCCAGCAGCTACAGGGGGATACGCGAGCAGTACTTC
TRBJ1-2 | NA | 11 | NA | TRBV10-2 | CASSDAGGYTF | TGCGCCAGCAGTGATGCCGGTGGCTACACCTTC
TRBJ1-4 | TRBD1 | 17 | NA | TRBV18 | CASSPNQWDRVREKLFF | TGTGCCAGCTCACCCAACCAATGGGACAGGGTGAGAGAAAAACTGTTTTTT
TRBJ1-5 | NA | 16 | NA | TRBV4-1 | CASSAAGLRSNQPQHF | TGCGCCAGCAGCGCGGCGGGCTTAAGGAGCAATCAGCCCCAGCATTTT
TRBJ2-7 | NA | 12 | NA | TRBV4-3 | CASSQGRGEQYF | TGCGCCAGCAGCCAAGGACGAGGCGAGCAGTACTTC
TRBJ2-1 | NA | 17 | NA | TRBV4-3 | CASSLSLRRGNYNEQFF | TGCGCCAGCAGCCTTTCGTTGCGTCGCGGGAACTACAATGAGCAGTTCTTC
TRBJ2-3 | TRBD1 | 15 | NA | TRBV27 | CASSLDRGVADTQYF | TGTGCCAGCAGTTTAGACAGGGGGGTCGCAGATACGCAGTATTTT
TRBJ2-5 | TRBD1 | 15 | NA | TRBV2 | CASSGMRTGFETQYF | TGTGCCAGCAGTGGCATGAGGACAGGATTTGAGACCCAGTACTTC
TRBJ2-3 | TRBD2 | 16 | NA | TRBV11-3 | CASSLVAGGTTDTQYF | TGTGCCAGCAGCTTAGTAGCGGGAGGCACCACAGATACGCAGTATTTT
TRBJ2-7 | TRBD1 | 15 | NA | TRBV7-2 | CASSFAPGQGYEQYF | TGTGCCAGCAGCTTTGCCCCGGGACAGGGATACGAGCAGTACTTC
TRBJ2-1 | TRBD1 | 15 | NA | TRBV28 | CASRQGTVKYNEQFF | TGTGCCAGCAGACAAGGGACAGTTAAGTACAATGAGCAGTTCTTC
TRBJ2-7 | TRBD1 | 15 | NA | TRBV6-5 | CASSSGTGGWYEQYF | TGTGCCAGCAGTTCCGGGACAGGGGGTTGGTACGAGCAGTACTTC
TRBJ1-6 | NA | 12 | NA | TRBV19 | CASSISNSPLHF | TGTGCCAGTAGTATTTCAAATTCACCCCTCCACTTT